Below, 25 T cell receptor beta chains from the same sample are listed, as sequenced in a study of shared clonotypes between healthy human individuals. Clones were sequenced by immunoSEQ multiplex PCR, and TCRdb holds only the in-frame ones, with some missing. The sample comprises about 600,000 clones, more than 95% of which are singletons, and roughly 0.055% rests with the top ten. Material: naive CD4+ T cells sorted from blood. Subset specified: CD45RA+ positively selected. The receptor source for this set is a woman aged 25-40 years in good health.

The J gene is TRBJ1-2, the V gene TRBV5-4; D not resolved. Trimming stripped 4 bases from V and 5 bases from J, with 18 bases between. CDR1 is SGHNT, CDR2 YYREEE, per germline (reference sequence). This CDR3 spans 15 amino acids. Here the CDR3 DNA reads TGTGCCAGCAGCCCGGCCCAGGTTTTTCCTTATGGCTACACCTTC. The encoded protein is CASSPAQVFPYGYTF.

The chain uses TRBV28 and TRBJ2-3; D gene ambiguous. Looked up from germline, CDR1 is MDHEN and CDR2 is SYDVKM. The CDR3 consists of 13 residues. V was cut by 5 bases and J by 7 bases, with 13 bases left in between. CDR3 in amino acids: CASSPPPPHTQYF. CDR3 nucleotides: TGTGCCAGCAGTCCCCCCCCTCCCCATACGCAGTATTTT.

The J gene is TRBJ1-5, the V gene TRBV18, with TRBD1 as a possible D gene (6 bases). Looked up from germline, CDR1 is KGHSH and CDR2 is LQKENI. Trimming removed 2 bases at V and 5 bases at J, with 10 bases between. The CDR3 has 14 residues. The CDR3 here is CASSPIPGDQPQHF. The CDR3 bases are TGTGCCAGCTCACCAATTCCAGGGGATCAGCCCCAGCATTTT.

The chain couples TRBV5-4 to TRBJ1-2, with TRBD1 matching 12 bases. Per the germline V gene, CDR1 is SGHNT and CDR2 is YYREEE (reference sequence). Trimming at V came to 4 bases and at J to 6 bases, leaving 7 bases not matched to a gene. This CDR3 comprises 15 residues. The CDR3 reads CASSLPGQGAHGYTF. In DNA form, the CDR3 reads TGTGCCAGCAGCCTACCGGGACAGGGGGCGCATGGCTACACCTTC.

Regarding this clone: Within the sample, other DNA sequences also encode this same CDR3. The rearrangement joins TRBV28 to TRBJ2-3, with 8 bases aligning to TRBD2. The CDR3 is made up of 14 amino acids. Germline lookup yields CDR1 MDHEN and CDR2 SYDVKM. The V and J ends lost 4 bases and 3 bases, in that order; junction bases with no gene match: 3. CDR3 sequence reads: CASSSPGGTDTQYF. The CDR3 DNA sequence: TGTGCCAGCAGTTCCCCGGGGGGGACAGATACGCAGTATTTT.

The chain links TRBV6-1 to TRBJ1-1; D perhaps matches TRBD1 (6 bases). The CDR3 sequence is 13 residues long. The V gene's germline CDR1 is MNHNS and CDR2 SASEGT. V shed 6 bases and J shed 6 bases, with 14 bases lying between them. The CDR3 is CASSQSGAPEAFF. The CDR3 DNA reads TGTGCCAGCAGCCAGTCAGGGGCTCCTGAAGCTTTCTTT.

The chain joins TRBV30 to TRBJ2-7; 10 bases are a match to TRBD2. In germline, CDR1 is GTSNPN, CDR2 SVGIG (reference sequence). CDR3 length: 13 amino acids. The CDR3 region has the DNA TGTCCCACGAAAACTAGCGGGACCTACGAGCAGTACTTC. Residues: CPTKTSGTYEQYF.

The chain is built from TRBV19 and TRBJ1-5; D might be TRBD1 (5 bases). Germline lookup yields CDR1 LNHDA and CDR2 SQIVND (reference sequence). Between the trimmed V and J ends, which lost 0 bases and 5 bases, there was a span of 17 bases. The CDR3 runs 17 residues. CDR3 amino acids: CASSIDKLRDGYQPQHF. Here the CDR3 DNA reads TGTGCCAGTAGTATAGATAAGCTTAGGGACGGATATCAGCCCCAGCATTTT.

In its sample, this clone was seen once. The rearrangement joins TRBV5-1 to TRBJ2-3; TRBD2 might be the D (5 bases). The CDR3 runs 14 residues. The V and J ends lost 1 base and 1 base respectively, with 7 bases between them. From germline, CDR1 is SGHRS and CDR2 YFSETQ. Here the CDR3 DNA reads TGCGCCAGCAGCTTGTTCGGGGGCACAGATACGCAGTATTTT. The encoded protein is CASSLFGGTDTQYF.

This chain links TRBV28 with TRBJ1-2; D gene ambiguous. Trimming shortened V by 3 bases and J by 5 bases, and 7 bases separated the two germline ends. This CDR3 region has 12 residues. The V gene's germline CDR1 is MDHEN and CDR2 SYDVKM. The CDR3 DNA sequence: TGTGCCAGCAGTTTTCTCCGTTATGGCTACACCTTC. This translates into CASSFLRYGYTF.

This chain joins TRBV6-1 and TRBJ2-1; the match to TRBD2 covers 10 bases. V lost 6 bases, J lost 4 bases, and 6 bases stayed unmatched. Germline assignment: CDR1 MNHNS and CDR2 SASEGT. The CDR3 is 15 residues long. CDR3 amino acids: CASRAGTSVYNEQFF. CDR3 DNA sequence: TGTGCCAGCAGGGCCGGGACTAGCGTTTACAATGAGCAGTTCTTC.

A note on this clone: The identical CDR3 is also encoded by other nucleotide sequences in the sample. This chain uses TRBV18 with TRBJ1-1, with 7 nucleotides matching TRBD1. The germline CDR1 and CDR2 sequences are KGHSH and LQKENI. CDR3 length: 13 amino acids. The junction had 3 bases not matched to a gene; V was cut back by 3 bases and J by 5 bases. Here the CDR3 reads CASSPTGETEAFF. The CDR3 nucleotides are TGTGCCAGCTCACCTACAGGGGAGACTGAAGCTTTCTTT.

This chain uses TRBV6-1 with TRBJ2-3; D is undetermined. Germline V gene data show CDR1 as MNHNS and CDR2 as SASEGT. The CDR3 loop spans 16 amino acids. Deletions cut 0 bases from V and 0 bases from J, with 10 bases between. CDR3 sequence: CASSEAGYASTDTQYF. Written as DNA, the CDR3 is TGTGCCAGCAGTGAAGCTGGCTACGCTAGCACAGATACGCAGTATTTT.

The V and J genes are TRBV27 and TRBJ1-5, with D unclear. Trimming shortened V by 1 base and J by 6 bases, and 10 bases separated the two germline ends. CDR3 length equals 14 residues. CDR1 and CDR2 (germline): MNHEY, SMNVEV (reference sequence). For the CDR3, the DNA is TGTGCCAGCAGTTTATTAGGATTCGGTCAGCCCCAGCATTTT. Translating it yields CASSLLGFGQPQHF.

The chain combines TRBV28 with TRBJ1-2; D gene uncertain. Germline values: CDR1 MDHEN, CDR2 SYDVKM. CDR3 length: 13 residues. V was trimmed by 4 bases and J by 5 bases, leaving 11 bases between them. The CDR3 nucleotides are TGTGCCAGCAGTTCCCACGGACGTTATGGCTACACCTTC. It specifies CASSSHGRYGYTF.

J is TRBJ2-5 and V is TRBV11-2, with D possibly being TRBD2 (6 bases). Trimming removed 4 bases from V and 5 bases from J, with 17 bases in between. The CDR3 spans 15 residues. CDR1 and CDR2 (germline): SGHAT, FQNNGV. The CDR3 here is CASSYIAGHGETQYF. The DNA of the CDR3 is TGTGCCAGCAGCTATATTGCGGGGCACGGGGAGACCCAGTACTTC.

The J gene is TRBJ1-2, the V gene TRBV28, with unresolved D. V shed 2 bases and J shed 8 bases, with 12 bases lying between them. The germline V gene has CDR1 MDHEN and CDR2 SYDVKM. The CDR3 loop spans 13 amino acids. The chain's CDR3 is CASSLLGPGGYTF. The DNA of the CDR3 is TGTGCCAGCAGTTTACTAGGCCCCGGGGGCTACACCTTC.

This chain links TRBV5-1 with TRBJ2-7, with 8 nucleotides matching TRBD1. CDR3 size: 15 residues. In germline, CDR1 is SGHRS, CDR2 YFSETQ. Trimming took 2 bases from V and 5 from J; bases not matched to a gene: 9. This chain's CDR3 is CASSFYRTGFNEQYF. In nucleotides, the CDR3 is TGCGCCAGCAGCTTTTATCGGACAGGGTTTAACGAGCAGTACTTC.

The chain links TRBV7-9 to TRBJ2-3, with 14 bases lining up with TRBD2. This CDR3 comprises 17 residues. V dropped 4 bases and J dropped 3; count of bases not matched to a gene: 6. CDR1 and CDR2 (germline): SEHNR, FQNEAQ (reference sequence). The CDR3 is CASSWTSGGQGTDTQYF. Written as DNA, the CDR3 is TGTGCCAGCAGCTGGACTAGCGGGGGGCAAGGGACAGATACGCAGTATTTT. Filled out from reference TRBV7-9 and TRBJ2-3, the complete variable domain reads DTGVSQNPRHKITKRGQNVTFRCDPISEHNRLYWYRQTLGQGPEFLTYFQNEAQLEKSRLLSDRFSAERPKGSFSTLEIQRTEQGDSAMYLCASSWTSGGQGTDTQYFGPGTRLTVL.

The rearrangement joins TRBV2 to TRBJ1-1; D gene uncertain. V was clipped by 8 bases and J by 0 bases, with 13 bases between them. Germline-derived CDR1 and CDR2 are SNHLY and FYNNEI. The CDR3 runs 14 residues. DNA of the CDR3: TGTGCCAGCTCCCCGGAGCAGGTGAACACTGAAGCTTTCTTT. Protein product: CASSPEQVNTEAFF.

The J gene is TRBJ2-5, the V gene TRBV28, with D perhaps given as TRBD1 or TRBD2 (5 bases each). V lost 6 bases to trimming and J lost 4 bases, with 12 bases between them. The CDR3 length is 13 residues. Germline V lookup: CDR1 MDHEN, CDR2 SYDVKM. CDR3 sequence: CASSPSGRETQYF. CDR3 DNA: TGTGCCAGCAGCCCCTCGGGGCGAGAGACCCAGTACTTC.

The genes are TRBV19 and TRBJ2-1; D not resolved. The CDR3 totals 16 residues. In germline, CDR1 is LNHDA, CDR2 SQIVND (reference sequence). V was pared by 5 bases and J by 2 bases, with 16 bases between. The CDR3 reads CASSPYRAGTYNEQFF. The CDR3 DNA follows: TGTGCCAGTAGTCCCTATAGAGCAGGCACCTACAATGAGCAGTTCTTC. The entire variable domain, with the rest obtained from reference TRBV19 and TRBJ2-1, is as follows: DGGITQSPKYLFRKEGQNVTLSCEQNLNHDAMYWYRQDPGQGLRLIYYSQIVNDFQKGDIAEGYSVSREKKESFPLTVTSAQKNPTAFYLCASSPYRAGTYNEQFFGPGTRLTVL.

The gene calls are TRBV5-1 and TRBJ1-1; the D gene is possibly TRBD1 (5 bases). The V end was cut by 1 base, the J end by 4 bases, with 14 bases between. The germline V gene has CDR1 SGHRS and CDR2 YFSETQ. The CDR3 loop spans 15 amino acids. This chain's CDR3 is CASSLLRGTGTEAFF. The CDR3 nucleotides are TGCGCCAGCAGCTTGCTTCGGGGGACGGGCACTGAAGCTTTCTTT.

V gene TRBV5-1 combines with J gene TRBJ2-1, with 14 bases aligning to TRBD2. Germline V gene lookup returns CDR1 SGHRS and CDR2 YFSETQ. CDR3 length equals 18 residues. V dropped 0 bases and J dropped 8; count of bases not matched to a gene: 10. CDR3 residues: CASSLGRLTSGRADEQFF. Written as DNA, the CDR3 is TGCGCCAGCAGCTTGGGGAGGTTGACTAGCGGGAGGGCCGATGAGCAGTTCTTC.

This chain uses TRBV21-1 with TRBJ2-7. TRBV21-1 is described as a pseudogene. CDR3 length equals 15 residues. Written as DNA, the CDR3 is TGTGCCAGCAGCAAAATAGGCGAACCCTCCTACGAGCAGTACTTC. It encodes CASSKIGEPSYEQYF.